This is a list of T cell receptor beta chains from one sample in a study of T cell responses to AZD1222 COVID-19 vaccine. Profiling relied on immunoSEQ multiplex PCR, and the TCRdb table lists in-frame clones only, not all of them. The sample has some 150,000 clones, 70% to 90% seen once; the top ten hold more than 12%. The sequencing used peripheral blood, collected on day 0 of AZD1222 vaccination. All receptors derive from an adult in good health. The CDR3 runs from the conserved cysteine through the conserved F or W. Fields, in order: D gene, clone size, J gene, V gene, CDR3 DNA, CDR3 protein. A D gene is named only where the DNA matches it firmly. Rows give clone size only sometimes, using once, few, many, or a class for an expanded clone.

D: TRBD1
size: NA
J: TRBJ1-3
V: TRBV19
DNA: TGTGCCAGTGCACAGGGGGACTCTGGAAACACCATATATTTT
CDR3: CASAQGDSGNTIYF

D: NA
size: NA
J: TRBJ1-3
V: TRBV24-1
DNA: TGTGCCACCAGTGACTCCCTCGAGTCTGGAAACACCATATATTTT
CDR3: CATSDSLESGNTIYF

D: TRBD1
size: NA
J: TRBJ1-1
V: TRBV4-1
DNA: TGCGCCAGCAGCCAAGAACAGGGGGGCAGTTACTTCTTCCTGAACACTGAAGCTTTCTTT
CDR3: CASSQEQGGSYFFLNTEAFF

D: TRBD1
size: NA
J: TRBJ2-2
V: TRBV5-1
DNA: TGCGCCAGCAGCTTGTTGGGGACAGGGACCGCCGGGGAGCTGTTTTTT
CDR3: CASSLLGTGTAGELFF

D: NA
size: NA
J: TRBJ1-5
V: TRBV2
DNA: TGTGCCAGCAAAAGGGGGGACAATCAGCCCCAGCATTTT
CDR3: CASKRGDNQPQHF

D: NA
size: NA
J: TRBJ1-5
V: TRBV4-1
DNA: TGCGCCAGCAGCCAAGGACAAGGAGGGGCGGACAATCAGCCCCAGCATTTT
CDR3: CASSQGQGGADNQPQHF

D: TRBD2
size: NA
J: TRBJ2-1
V: TRBV28
DNA: TGTGCCAGCGCTTCCGGGGGGTACAATGAGCAGTTCTTC
CDR3: CASASGGYNEQFF

D: NA
size: NA
J: TRBJ1-6
V: TRBV19
DNA: TGTGCCAGTAGGGTCGGGACAAGCGGGAATTCACCCCTCCACTTT
CDR3: CASRVGTSGNSPLHF

D: TRBD1
size: NA
J: TRBJ1-1
V: TRBV5-1
DNA: TGCGCCAGCAGCTTACAGGGGGTGAACACTGAAGCTTTCTTT
CDR3: CASSLQGVNTEAFF

D: NA
size: few
J: TRBJ1-1
V: TRBV6-5
DNA: TGTGCCAGCAGTTACCGGACGGAGGGAAGGGCTTTCTTT
CDR3: CASSYRTEGRAFF

D: NA
size: NA
J: TRBJ1-5
V: TRBV2
DNA: TGTGCCAGCAGCGCCGGTATTAGCAATCAGCCCCAGCATTTT
CDR3: CASSAGISNQPQHF

D: NA
size: NA
J: TRBJ2-2
V: TRBV28
DNA: TGTGCCAGCAGGGCTCGCGTGGACATCGGGGGCGGGGAGCTGTTTTTT
CDR3: CASRARVDIGGGELFF

D: NA
size: NA
J: TRBJ1-1
V: TRBV12-5
DNA: TGTGCTAGTGGTTTGACCCCACCGGGTTTGGGCGGAAATGAAGCTTTCTTT
CDR3: CASGLTPPGLGGNEAFF

D: TRBD1
size: NA
J: TRBJ1-6
V: TRBV11-2
DNA: TGTGCCAGCAGCTTACGCCGGGACAGGGGGGACTCACCCCTCCACTTT
CDR3: CASSLRRDRGDSPLHF

D: NA
size: NA
J: TRBJ2-7
V: TRBV9
DNA: TGTGCCAGCAGCGTTGGTCTCAGGGGATTCGGCTCCTACGAGCAGTACTTC
CDR3: CASSVGLRGFGSYEQYF

D: NA
size: NA
J: TRBJ2-3
V: TRBV6-5
DNA: TGTGCCAGCAGTTACTCGATGGCACTATTCACAGATACGCAGTATTTT
CDR3: CASSYSMALFTDTQYF

D: TRBD1
size: NA
J: TRBJ1-1
V: TRBV5-8
DNA: TGTGCCAGCAGCTTACAGGGGGACACTGAAGCTTTCTTT
CDR3: CASSLQGDTEAFF

D: NA
size: NA
J: TRBJ1-2
V: TRBV24-1
DNA: TGTGCCACCAGTGGAGGTTTGGGCTATGGCTACACCTTC
CDR3: CATSGGLGYGYTF

D: NA
size: NA
J: TRBJ1-2
V: TRBV6-1
DNA: TGTGCCAGCAGTGAAGCCGCCTTCTCCGCCGCCTTAAGCTACACCTTC
CDR3: CASSEAAFSAALSYTF

D: NA
size: NA
J: TRBJ1-1
V: TRBV15
DNA: TGTGCCACCAGCAGAGTCCCGGGGGTAAACACTGAAGCTTTCTTT
CDR3: CATSRVPGVNTEAFF

D: NA
size: NA
J: TRBJ1-1
V: TRBV28
DNA: TGTGCCAGCAGTTTGCCCGCGCTAAGCTCAGGGGCTTTCTTT
CDR3: CASSLPALSSGAFF

D: NA
size: NA
J: TRBJ1-2
V: TRBV7-8
DNA: TGTGCCAGCAGCTATAGTAGAGGAGATAACTATGGCTACACCTTC
CDR3: CASSYSRGDNYGYTF

D: NA
size: NA
J: TRBJ1-4
V: TRBV5-1
DNA: TGCGCCAGCAGCCTGACGATAACTAATGAAAAACTGTTTTTT
CDR3: CASSLTITNEKLFF

D: NA
size: NA
J: TRBJ1-1
V: TRBV2
DNA: TGTGCCAGCAGTGGGGGGGGATGGGAAGCTTTCTTT
CDR3: CASSGGGWEAFF

D: NA
size: once
J: TRBJ1-4
V: TRBV7-2
DNA: TGTGCCAGCAGCTTAGCGGGCAGATTCCTGTTTTTT
CDR3: CASSLAGRFLFF

D: NA
size: NA
J: TRBJ2-2
V: TRBV5-1
DNA: TGCGCCAGCAGCGCGGGACGGAACACCGGGGAGCTGTTTTTT
CDR3: CASSAGRNTGELFF

D: NA
size: NA
J: TRBJ1-2
V: TRBV5-8
DNA: TGTGCCAGTAAAGGGGGTGCTCGCGGCTACACCTTC
CDR3: CASKGGARGYTF

D: NA
size: NA
J: TRBJ1-2
V: TRBV10-1
DNA: TGCGCCAGCAGTGTGAAAAAGCGAGCGAGACATTATGGCTACACCTTC
CDR3: CASSVKKRARHYGYTF

D: NA
size: few
J: TRBJ1-2
V: TRBV4-3
DNA: TGCGCCAGCAGCCAAGAAGGGAACATTAGAGAGGTCCGCGATTATGGCTACACCTTC
CDR3: CASSQEGNIREVRDYGYTF

D: NA
size: NA
J: TRBJ2-6
V: TRBV27
DNA: TGTGCCAGCAGACCCGGGACACCCCGCTCTGGGGCCAACGTCCTGACTTTC
CDR3: CASRPGTPRSGANVLTF

D: NA
size: NA
J: TRBJ1-2
V: TRBV5-1
DNA: TGCGCCAGCAGCTCCTTCTCAGGGAACTATGGCTACACCTTC
CDR3: CASSSFSGNYGYTF

D: TRBD1
size: NA
J: TRBJ1-3
V: TRBV4-2
DNA: TGTGCCAGCAGCCAAGGGGACAGGGGCGACACCATATATTTT
CDR3: CASSQGDRGDTIYF

D: NA
size: NA
J: TRBJ1-6
V: TRBV27
DNA: TGTGCCAGCAGTAGGCAAAGCTCCTATAATTCACCCCTCCACTTT
CDR3: CASSRQSSYNSPLHF

D: TRBD1
size: NA
J: TRBJ1-3
V: TRBV5-5
DNA: TGTGCCAGCAGCTCGACGACAGGGGGAAACACCATATATTTT
CDR3: CASSSTTGGNTIYF

D: TRBD2
size: NA
J: TRBJ2-2
V: TRBV15
DNA: TGTGCCACCAGCAGAGGTTTCTGGGCGGGGGTGAAAAACACCGGGGAGCTGTTTTTT
CDR3: CATSRGFWAGVKNTGELFF

D: NA
size: NA
J: TRBJ1-5
V: TRBV18
DNA: TGTGCCAGCTCATCGAGAGAGGGGCCAAATCAGCCCCAGCATTTT
CDR3: CASSSREGPNQPQHF

D: TRBD1
size: once
J: TRBJ1-2
V: TRBV28
DNA: TGTGCCAGCAGCCCGCGGGACAGGGCAGACTATGGCTACACCTTC
CDR3: CASSPRDRADYGYTF

D: TRBD2
size: NA
J: TRBJ2-1
V: TRBV27
DNA: TGTGCCAGCAGTTTCGCCACTCTAGCGGGGGGGCGCAATGAGCAGTTCTTC
CDR3: CASSFATLAGGRNEQFF

D: NA
size: NA
J: TRBJ2-6
V: TRBV18
DNA: TGTGCCAGCTCACCACCGTGGGCTGGGGCCAACGTCCTGACTTTC
CDR3: CASSPPWAGANVLTF

D: TRBD2
size: NA
J: TRBJ2-1
V: TRBV7-8
DNA: TGTGCCAGCAGCCCGGGACTAGCGGCCTACAATGAGCAGTTCTTC
CDR3: CASSPGLAAYNEQFF

D: NA
size: NA
J: TRBJ2-7
V: TRBV21-1
DNA: TGTGCCCCCCCGGGACAGGGAGTTTACGAGCAGTACTTC
CDR3: CAPPGQGVYEQYF

D: TRBD1
size: NA
J: TRBJ1-1
V: TRBV10-1
DNA: TGCGCCAGCAGTGCGGGACAGGGTTGCACTGAAGCTTTCTTT
CDR3: CASSAGQGCTEAFF

D: NA
size: NA
J: TRBJ1-2
V: TRBV21-1
DNA: TGTGCCAGCAGAAAAGAGGACCCGGGACAGGGGGCCGCTAACTATGGCTACACCTTC
CDR3: CASRKEDPGQGAANYGYTF

D: TRBD1
size: once
J: TRBJ1-4
V: TRBV29-1
DNA: TGCAGCGTTACGACAGGGGTTGAAAAACTGTTTTTT
CDR3: CSVTTGVEKLFF

D: NA
size: few
J: TRBJ1-1
V: TRBV4-1
DNA: TGCGCCAGCAGCCAAGCAGGAGGGAACACTGAAGCTTTCTTT
CDR3: CASSQAGGNTEAFF

D: NA
size: NA
J: TRBJ2-4
V: TRBV9
DNA: TGTGCCAGCAGCGTAGATACCAGTAACATTCAGTACTTC
CDR3: CASSVDTSNIQYF

D: NA
size: NA
J: TRBJ1-3
V: TRBV27
DNA: TGTGCCAGCAAACAGGGAACTGGAAACACCATATATTTT
CDR3: CASKQGTGNTIYF

D: NA
size: NA
J: TRBJ1-2
V: TRBV6-5
DNA: TGTGCCAGCAGTTACGGGTGGCAGTACGGCTACACCTTC
CDR3: CASSYGWQYGYTF

D: TRBD1
size: NA
J: TRBJ1-5
V: TRBV6-5
DNA: TGTGCCAGCAGTTACTCGAGGACAGGTATTCAGCCCCAGCATTTT
CDR3: CASSYSRTGIQPQHF

D: TRBD1
size: NA
J: TRBJ2-7
V: TRBV28
DNA: TGTGCCAGCAGTCAACAGGGGGCTTCCTACGAGCAGTACTTC
CDR3: CASSQQGASYEQYF

D: NA
size: few
J: TRBJ2-2
V: TRBV28
DNA: TGTGCCAGCAGTTACACCACCGGGGAGCTGTTTTTT
CDR3: CASSYTTGELFF

D: NA
size: NA
J: TRBJ1-5
V: TRBV7-2
DNA: TGTGCCAGCAGCTTAACAGAGGGCAATCAGCCCCAGCATTTT
CDR3: CASSLTEGNQPQHF

D: NA
size: NA
J: TRBJ2-2
V: TRBV19
DNA: TGTGCCAGTAGCCTCCAGGGTTCCGGGGAGCTGTTTTTT
CDR3: CASSLQGSGELFF

D: NA
size: NA
J: TRBJ2-3
V: TRBV4-2
DNA: TGTGCCAGCAGCCAAGATCAGAACCCCCCATCGTGGCAGTATTTT
CDR3: CASSQDQNPPSWQYF

D: NA
size: NA
J: TRBJ2-7
V: TRBV27
DNA: TGTGCCAGCAGTTTATACGGATACAGTTACGAGCAGTACTTC
CDR3: CASSLYGYSYEQYF

D: NA
size: once
J: TRBJ1-2
V: TRBV19
DNA: TGTGCCAGTAACGGGGGGTATGGCTACACCTTC
CDR3: CASNGGYGYTF

D: NA
size: NA
J: TRBJ2-3
V: TRBV30
DNA: TGTGCCTGGAGTGGGGGAGATACGCAGTATTTT
CDR3: CAWSGGDTQYF

D: NA
size: NA
J: TRBJ2-6
V: TRBV7-2
DNA: TGTGCCAGCAGCTTAGACCCCGCATTCTCTGGGGCCAACGTCCTGACTTTC
CDR3: CASSLDPAFSGANVLTF

D: TRBD1
size: NA
J: TRBJ1-1
V: TRBV28
DNA: TGTGCCAGCAGTTTCGGGACAGGGTTTTTCTTT
CDR3: CASSFGTGFFF